The following is a TCR beta chain sequence with its context. The antigen is unknown. These data originate in a study of cytomegalovirus exposure and HLA in healthy donors. Study-wide context: Earlier, 100 million or so unique TCR beta sequences were recovered from roughly 180 million T cells by an analysis. Findings of the study overall: The authors listed 150 or so TCR beta chains as cytomegalovirus-associated.

Germline CDR1 and CDR2: SGHDN and FVKESK. Between the trimmed V and J ends, which lost 5 bases and 1 base, there was a span of 9 bases. The CDR3 spans 14 residues. A multiplex PCR was run with 60 Vbeta primers and 13 Jbeta primers. Using immunoSEQ multiplex PCR, the repertoire was profiled, and TCRdb retains in-frame clones only, with some absent. Here the sample spans under 150,000 clones, roughly 80% being singletons. Each donor's status was that of a healthy bone marrow donor. The chain joins TRBV14 to TRBJ1-5, with a tentative D call TRBD1 (6 bases). The sequenced sample was PBMCs. The receptor was derived from a woman in her forties in good health and CMV-seronegative. This CDR3 is CASSKQGSNQPQHF. The CDR3 DNA sequence: TGTGCCAGCAGCAAACAGGGCAGCAATCAGCCCCAGCATTTT. Drawing the rest from reference TRBV14 and TRBJ1-5, the complete variable domain is EAGVTQFPSHSVIEKGQTVTLRCDPISGHDNLYWYRRVMGKEIKFLLHFVKESKQDESGMPNNRFLAERTGGTYSTLKVQPAELEDSGVYFCASSKQGSNQPQHFGDGTRLSIL.